This entry is about one T cell receptor (beta chain). Adults between about 18 and 95 years of age took part from under 25 US areas. What the recovered Cohort 3 donors had was two negative PCRs, clearance, or symptom resolution. The germline V gene has CDR1 WSHSY and CDR2 SAAADI. The length of the CDR3 is 15 residues. The junction had 13 bases not matched to a gene; V was cut back by 8 bases and J by 8 bases. The data were obtained in a study of blood T cell repertoires in COVID-19. Measured with immunoSEQ multiplex PCR; TCRdb has only the in-frame clones, and not every one. The sample records hundreds of thousands of clones, roughly nine tenths being singletons.

The TCR originated in a man aged 18 to 29 who had recovered from COVID-19. Sequenced input: PBMCs or T cells enriched from blood (not recorded which). This chain joins TRBV10-2 and TRBJ2-1; 9 bases are a match to TRBD1. This CDR3 reads CASETGQGFGYEQFF. The CDR3, as DNA: TGCGCCAGCGAAACGGGACAGGGTTTTGGTTATGAGCAGTTCTTC.